This T cell receptor (beta chain) emerged from a study of blood T cell repertoires in COVID-19. Sequencing was performed with immunoSEQ multiplex PCR; in TCRdb, only in-frame clones are kept and a portion is missing. The sample holds 150,000 to 200,000 clones, roughly 80% seen once. This sequence originates from a woman aged 30 to 39 with acute or convalescent COVID-19. The sequencing input was peripheral blood.

The CDR3 loop reads CASSIGTGGSQGTQYF. DNA of the CDR3: TGTGCCAGTAGTATAGGGACAGGGGGCTCTCAGGGGACCCAGTACTTC. The rearrangement uses TRBV19 and TRBJ2-5; 11 nucleotides line up with TRBD1. Unmatched junction bases numbered 8, after V lost 1 base and J lost 7 bases. Germline CDR1 LNHDA, CDR2 SQIVND (reference sequence). The CDR3 consists of 16 residues.